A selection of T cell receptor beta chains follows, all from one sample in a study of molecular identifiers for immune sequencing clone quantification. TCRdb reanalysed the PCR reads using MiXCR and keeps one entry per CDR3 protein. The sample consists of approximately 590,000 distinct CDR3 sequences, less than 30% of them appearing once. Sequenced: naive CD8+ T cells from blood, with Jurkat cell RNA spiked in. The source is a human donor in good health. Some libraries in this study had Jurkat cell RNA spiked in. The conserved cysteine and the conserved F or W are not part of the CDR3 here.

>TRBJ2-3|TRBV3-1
ASSQGGRVDTQY
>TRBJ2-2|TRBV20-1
SARASPGPSRAGELF
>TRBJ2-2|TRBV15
ATSREGQPTGTGELF
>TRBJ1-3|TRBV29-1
SVVIDTIY
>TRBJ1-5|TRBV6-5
ASSFTSPLDSNQPQH
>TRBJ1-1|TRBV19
ASWFGTDNTEAF
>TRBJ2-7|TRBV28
ASRNENYEQY
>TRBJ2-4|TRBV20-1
GARTPDRNIQY
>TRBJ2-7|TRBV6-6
ASSYGTSNGKYEQY
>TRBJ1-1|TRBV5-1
ASSLDPTGRNTEAF
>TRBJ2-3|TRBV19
ASSKSTGHTDTQY
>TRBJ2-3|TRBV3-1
ASSPWGLEATDTQY
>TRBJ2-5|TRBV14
ASSRTGRETLY
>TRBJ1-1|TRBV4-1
ASSQAKTANTEAF
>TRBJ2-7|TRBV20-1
SARTLAGVNEQY
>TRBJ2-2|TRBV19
ASRVAGENTGELF
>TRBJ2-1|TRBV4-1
ASSQVLEGGQF
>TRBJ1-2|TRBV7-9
ASSLEDSYGYT
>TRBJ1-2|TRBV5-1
ASSSDSDYGYT
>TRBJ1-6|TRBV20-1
SASLFSGGAGNSPLH
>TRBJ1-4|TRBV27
ASRALLTNEKLF
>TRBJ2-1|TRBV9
ASSPGRMHYNEQF
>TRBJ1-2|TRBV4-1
ASSQDPQWAYGYT
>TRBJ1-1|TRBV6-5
ASSNSGEAF
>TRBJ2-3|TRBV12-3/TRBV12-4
ASSTHGGVSDTQY
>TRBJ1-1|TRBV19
ASSIAGGFNTEAF
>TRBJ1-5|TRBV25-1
ASSETGLPQH
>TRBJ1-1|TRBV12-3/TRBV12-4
ASSPGTVGTEAF
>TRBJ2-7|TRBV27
ASSLLGGAGTYEQY
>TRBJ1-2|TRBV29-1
SVSPSTEGTAYGYT
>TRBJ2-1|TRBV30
AFTRRSSYNEQF
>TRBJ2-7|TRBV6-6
ASSPRSPVNEQY
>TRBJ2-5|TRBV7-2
ASSPTGFGETQY
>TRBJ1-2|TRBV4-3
ASSQDWDRGYGYT
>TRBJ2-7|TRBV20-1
SARDTTSYEQY
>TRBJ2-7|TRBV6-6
ASSSGTTSSYEQY
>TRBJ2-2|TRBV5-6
ASSLGGSGTGELF
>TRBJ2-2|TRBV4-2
AGSQGQASTGELF
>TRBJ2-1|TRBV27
ASSLGRDLEQF
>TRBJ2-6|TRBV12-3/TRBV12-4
ASSPRRVVLSGANVLT
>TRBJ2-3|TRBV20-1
SARVLADLTDTQY
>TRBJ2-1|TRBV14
ASSPTAGGFNEQF
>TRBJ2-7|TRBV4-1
ASSQDVPYRGAGYEQY
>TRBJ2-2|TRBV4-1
ASSHLSNTGELF
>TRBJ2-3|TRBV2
ASSEVATGQAEDTQY
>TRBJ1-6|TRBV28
ASRSRGGSPLH
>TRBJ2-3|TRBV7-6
ASSLGLGTSADTQY
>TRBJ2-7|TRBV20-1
SALSGTKYEQY
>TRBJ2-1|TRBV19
ASGMSGVDEQF
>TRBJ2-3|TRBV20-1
SAREELGYRGTDTQY
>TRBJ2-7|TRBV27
ASSLSGGLDEQY
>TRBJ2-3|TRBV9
ASSPEDPGGTDTQY
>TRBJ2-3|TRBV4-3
ASSQGWAGTDTQY
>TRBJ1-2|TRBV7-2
ASSLGQGLGSYGYT
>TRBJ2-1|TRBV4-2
ASSHIYEQF
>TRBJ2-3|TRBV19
ASSIGNRGGPGTDTQY
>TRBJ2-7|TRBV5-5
ASSPSWLEQY
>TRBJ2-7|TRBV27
ASSPTTGPPLYEQY
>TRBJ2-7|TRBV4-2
ASSQRVSEQY
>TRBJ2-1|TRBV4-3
ASSQDLVAEDPNNEQF